This T cell receptor (beta chain) was captured in a study of T-cell reconstitution after alpha-beta-depleted transplantation in children. TCRbeta library construction was performed incorporating unique molecular identifiers. TCRdb recomputed calls from the PCR reads with MiXCR, one row per CDR3 protein. The sample shows about 17,000 distinct CDR3 sequences, around 12% of them seen only once. Germline V gene data show CDR1 as MNHNS and CDR2 as SASEGT. There are 12 residues in the CDR3. Between the trimmed V and J ends, which lost 2 bases and 11 bases, there was a span of 12 bases. The sequence was obtained from a boy under two years old who had a stem cell transplant for Wiskott-Aldrich syndrome, so the T cells may come from the graft donor. V and J are TRBV6-1 and TRBJ1-1; perhaps TRBD1 as D (6 bases). The sample was PBMCs, mostly from graft donor cells, taken 180 days after TCRalphabeta/CD19-depleted stem cell transplant. The CDR3 region has the DNA TGTGCCAGCAGTGAATCAGGGGCTACGGCTTTCTTT. Its translation: CASSESGATAFF.